Listed below are T cell receptor beta chains from one sample, sequenced in a study of T cell responses to AZD1222 COVID-19 vaccine. Measured with immunoSEQ multiplex PCR; TCRdb has only the in-frame clones, and not every one. The sample has some 97,000 clones, about 83% seen once; the top ten hold 15%. The sequencing here drew on peripheral blood, taken on day 0 of AZD1222 vaccination. The receptors were sampled from an adult in good health. Each CDR3 is given with its conserved first and last residue. Each record gives: CDR3 protein, J gene, V gene.

CASSSGLGGNTIYF,TRBJ1-3,TRBV7-9
CASSLGLAGAYNEQFF,TRBJ2-1,TRBV3-1/TRBV3-2
CASSLRGPVAEKLFF,TRBJ1-4,TRBV5-4
CASSLDGLLSSGNTIYF,TRBJ1-3,TRBV5-1
CASSNQETQYF,TRBJ2-5,TRBV18
CASSLNQPQHF,TRBJ1-5,TRBV12-3/TRBV12-4
CAWSPDLGYGYTF,TRBJ1-2,TRBV30
CASSSPYSNQPQHF,TRBJ1-5,TRBV28
CASSLTGQGSYEQYF,TRBJ2-7,TRBV7-2
CASSLTSGGTPYEQYF,TRBJ2-7,TRBV9
CASSTLTGAGEQYF,TRBJ2-7,TRBV5-1
CASSLGRESSEQYF,TRBJ2-7,TRBV28
CASSRSLLANTIYF,TRBJ1-3,TRBV2
CATSDWTANYGYTF,TRBJ1-2,TRBV24-1
CASSLYGGLLFEQYF,TRBJ2-7,TRBV28
CASSEISYEQYF,TRBJ2-7,TRBV6-1
CAWSLSLNTEAFF,TRBJ1-1,TRBV30
CASSLRSYEQYF,TRBJ2-7,TRBV5-6
CASRVRTGDTEAFF,TRBJ1-1,TRBV5-4
CASSEPQEDEAFF,TRBJ1-1,TRBV6-1
CASSLVGNTEAFF,TRBJ1-1,TRBV28
CASSSGTSEQYF,TRBJ2-7,TRBV6-2/TRBV6-3
CASSSGQYEKLFF,TRBJ1-4,TRBV7-9
CASSLAGDRETQYF,TRBJ2-5,TRBV5-1
CASSQASQVKSGSAFF,TRBJ1-1,TRBV3-1/TRBV3-2
CASSVGLDSRYGYTF,TRBJ1-2,TRBV9
CASSPLPGGEAFF,TRBJ1-1,TRBV5-1
CASKGGGYTF,TRBJ1-2,TRBV19
CASSLDIRAGNYGYTF,TRBJ1-2,TRBV5-1
CASSVGDYTEAFF,TRBJ1-1,TRBV27
CASSLDAGISSGNTIYF,TRBJ1-3,TRBV5-1
CASSSQGGMNTEAFF,TRBJ1-1,TRBV27
CASSLSMDREAFF,TRBJ1-1,TRBV5-1
CASSRRSEAFF,TRBJ1-1,TRBV6-5
CSATSLGVYEQYF,TRBJ2-7,TRBV29-1
CASSFVGNTEAFF,TRBJ1-1,TRBV7-8
CASSINAIGGELFF,TRBJ2-2,TRBV19
CASSLGYQRNEQFF,TRBJ2-1,TRBV5-1
CASSRWDSPLHF,TRBJ1-6,TRBV9
CASTSGARQPQHF,TRBJ1-5,TRBV6-5
CASSVGVGPDTGELFF,TRBJ2-2,TRBV9
CAGGGLYYGYTF,TRBJ1-2,TRBV6-5
CASSLKGEGYGYTF,TRBJ1-2,TRBV7-9
CASSQAGQTNYQPQHF,TRBJ1-5,TRBV4-1
CASRFQGFTEAFF,TRBJ1-1,TRBV7-9
CASSLVQGKAEAFF,TRBJ1-1,TRBV11-2
CASSKATTEDAYTEAFF,TRBJ1-1,TRBV21-1
CASSLAGANQPQHF,TRBJ1-5,TRBV5-1
CASSAQGDQPQHF,TRBJ1-5,TRBV7-9
CASRSVGLRATYEQYF,TRBJ2-7,TRBV10-1
CATSESSDITDTQYF,TRBJ2-3,TRBV24-1
CASAQATPYNEQFF,TRBJ2-1,TRBV27
CASSPGHTIYF,TRBJ1-3,TRBV3-1/TRBV3-2
CASRAQTGHGYTF,TRBJ1-2,TRBV6-5
CASSHGTGSNTEAFF,TRBJ1-1,TRBV7-8